Shown below are 24 T cell receptor beta chains from a single sample sequenced in a study of beta chain features in type 1 diabetes. Since all of the isolated RNA was reverse transcribed, expressed TCRB transcripts were what got sequenced. Using immunoSEQ multiplex PCR, the repertoire was profiled, and TCRdb retains in-frame clones only, with some absent. The table has around 180,000 clones, 10% to 15% seen once. Sequencing used central memory CD4+ T cells from blood. These TCRs come from a woman aged 18 to 35 in good health.

This chain connects TRBV10-1 to TRBJ2-1, with TRBD2 matching over 9 bases. Looked up from germline, CDR1 is WNHNN and CDR2 is SYGVQD (reference sequence). The trim removed 5 bases at V and 2 bases at J, leaving 4 bases unmatched. The CDR3 sequence is 15 residues long. DNA for the CDR3: TGCGCCAGCAGTCCAGTAGCGGGGGCCTACAATGAGCAGTTCTTC. Translating gives CASSPVAGAYNEQFF.

This clone was seen repeatedly, ten times or more. V and J are TRBV29-1 and TRBJ2-2, with TRBD1 as a possible D gene (6 bases). This CDR3 spans 13 amino acids. Looked up from germline, CDR1 is SQVTM and CDR2 is ANQGSEA. Trimming cost V 8 bases and J 0 bases, with 10 bases left between them. CDR3 sequence: CSQQGANTGELFF. Written as DNA, the CDR3 is TGCAGCCAACAGGGAGCGAACACCGGGGAGCTGTTTTTT.

This chain links TRBV19 with TRBJ2-5; a possible D gene is TRBD2 (6 bases). Per germline, CDR1 LNHDA and CDR2 SQIVND (reference sequence). The CDR3 is made up of 16 amino acids. V was cut by 5 bases and J by 4 bases, with 20 bases left in between. The CDR3 sequence: CASSGRLVVVGETQYF. The DNA for the CDR3 is TGTGCCAGTAGTGGTCGACTAGTGGTGGTGGGAGAGACCCAGTACTTC. Combining the CDR3 with reference TRBV19 and TRBJ2-5 gives the whole variable domain DGGITQSPKYLFRKEGQNVTLSCEQNLNHDAMYWYRQDPGQGLRLIYYSQIVNDFQKGDIAEGYSVSREKKESFPLTVTSAQKNPTAFYLCASSGRLVVVGETQYFGPGTRLLVL.

This clone has just a few counts. CDR3 DNA: TGTGCCTGGAAGGGAGGCGCGAACACCGGGGAGCTGTTTTTT. Its protein product is CAWKGGANTGELFF. The genes are TRBV30 and TRBJ2-2; D is possibly TRBD2 (6 bases). Trimming cost V 4 bases and J 0 bases, with 9 bases left between them. Germline lookup yields CDR1 GTSNPN and CDR2 SVGIG (reference sequence). The CDR3 loop spans 14 amino acids. Using reference TRBV30 and TRBJ2-2 for the parts outside the CDR3, the full variable domain is SQTIHQWPATLVQPVGSPLSLECTVEGTSNPNLYWYRQAAGRGLQLLFYSVGIGQISSEVPQNLSASRPQDRQFILSSKKLLLSDSGFYLCAWKGGANTGELFFGEGSRLTVL.

The genes are TRBV5-6 and TRBJ1-2, with TRBD1 matching 10 bases. The CDR3 extends over 17 amino acids. The germline CDR1 and CDR2 sequences are SGHDT and YYEEEE. J lost 4 bases, V lost 0 bases, and 9 bases had no gene match. Here the CDR3 DNA reads TGTGCCAGCAGCTTGGTTACGACAGGGGGCCATCCCTATGGCTACACCTTC. This encodes CASSLVTTGGHPYGYTF.

This clone was counted between two and nine times. V usage is TRBV29-1 and J usage is TRBJ2-7, with D possibly being TRBD2 (6 bases). Germline V gene lookup returns CDR1 SQVTM and CDR2 ANQGSEA. The V end lost 4 bases, the J end lost 8 bases, and 15 bases lay between the germline ends. There are 12 residues in the CDR3. For the CDR3, the DNA is TGCAGCGTTGCTTCCTTGGGGGGTAAGCAGTACTTC. This encodes CSVASLGGKQYF.

The chain joins TRBV9 to TRBJ2-7, with D possibly matching TRBD1 (6 bases). V was cut by 3 bases and J by 3 bases, with 13 bases left in between. This CDR3 region has 14 residues. Germline CDR1 reads SGDLS; CDR2 reads YYNGEE. In DNA form, the CDR3 reads TGTGCCAGCAGCGAGGGGGTAGGGGACTACGAGCAGTACTTC. Its translation: CASSEGVGDYEQYF.

This clone was recorded a few times. J is TRBJ1-2 and V is TRBV2, with D uncertain. The CDR3 sequence is 13 residues long. Germline V gene lookup returns CDR1 SNHLY and CDR2 FYNNEI. Trimming left V 3 bases short and J 8 bases short, with 13 bases between. The CDR3 DNA follows: TGTGCCAGCAGTGAGCTCACGGTCGGGGGCTACACCTTC. Translation gives CASSELTVGGYTF.

The chain employs TRBV2 and TRBJ1-2; the match to TRBD1 covers 10 bases. Looked up from germline, CDR1 is SNHLY and CDR2 is FYNNEI. The J segment lost 4 bases and the V segment lost 9 bases, leaving 2 bases of the junction unmatched. This CDR3 contains 12 residues. The CDR3 protein is CASRQGAYGYTF. The CDR3 nucleotides read TGTGCCAGTAGACAGGGGGCCTATGGCTACACCTTC.

This clone has more than one count but fewer than ten. The V call is TRBV2, the J call TRBJ2-7; 8 positions agree with TRBD2. V lost 4 bases to trimming and J lost 4 bases; unmatched junction nucleotides: 6. CDR3 size: 14 residues. Germline lookup yields CDR1 SNHLY and CDR2 FYNNEI. CDR3 sequence (DNA): TGTGCCAGCAGTGGAGAGGCGGGAGGATACGAGCAGTACTTC. It encodes CASSGEAGGYEQYF.

This clone was detected only a few times. V usage is TRBV29-1 and J usage is TRBJ2-1; a possible D gene is TRBD2 (5 bases). Germline CDR1 reads SQVTM; CDR2 reads ANQGSEA. Trimming left V 4 bases short and J 0 bases short, with 28 bases between. The CDR3 is 20 residues long. CDR3 coding DNA: TGCAGCGTTGCCCTGGCCCGAGGGCGGAGTAGCGTGAGCTCCTACAATGAGCAGTTCTTC. As protein: CSVALARGRSSVSSYNEQFF.

A few counts support this clone. V and J are TRBV29-1 and TRBJ2-7; a weak D match, TRBD2 (5 bases). Germline V gives CDR1 SQVTM, CDR2 ANQGSEA. This CDR3 contains 12 residues. Trimming took 2 bases from V and 3 from J, leaving 8 bases between them. The CDR3, as DNA: TGCAGCGTTGAAAACCGGGGCTACGAGCAGTACTTC. Its protein is CSVENRGYEQYF.

This clone has only one observation. V and J are TRBV28 and TRBJ1-2, with D possibly matching TRBD1 (5 bases). Germline CDR1 MDHEN, CDR2 SYDVKM. The CDR3 spans 13 residues. Trimming took 5 bases from V and 4 from J, leaving 11 bases between them. The CDR3 DNA reads TGTGCCAGCAGTCGGGACTGGCGCTATGGCTACACCTTC. Protein sequence: CASSRDWRYGYTF.

This clone was counted only a few times. The chain combines TRBV30 with TRBJ2-7, with D possibly being TRBD1 (6 bases). Deletions cut 4 bases from V and 2 bases from J, with 12 bases between. There are 13 residues in the CDR3. Germline V gene data show CDR1 as GTSNPN and CDR2 as SVGIG (reference sequence). CDR3 region: CAWNRQDPYEQYF. In DNA form, the CDR3 reads TGTGCCTGGAATAGACAGGATCCCTACGAGCAGTACTTC.

This rearrangement joins TRBV4-3 to TRBJ2-7, with TRBD1 identical over 11 bases. The junction had 16 bases not matched to a gene; V was cut back by 4 bases and J by 5 bases. The CDR3 length is 18 residues. The germline V gene encodes CDR1 LGHNA and CDR2 YSLEER. The CDR3 reads CASSPGPTGQGVFDEQYF. The CDR3 nucleotides are TGCGCCAGCAGCCCCGGGCCCACGGGACAGGGGGTCTTCGACGAGCAGTACTTC.

This clone was seen many times. The genes are TRBV7-9 and TRBJ1-1; TRBD1 matches at 7 bases. Trimming at V came to 3 bases and at J to 8 bases, leaving 3 bases not matched to a gene. There are 12 residues in the CDR3. Germline V gene sequence: CDR1 SEHNR, CDR2 FQNEAQ (reference sequence). CDR3 region: CASSLTGREAFF. The DNA for the CDR3 is TGTGCCAGCAGCTTGACAGGGCGCGAAGCTTTCTTT. The variable domain in full, with the rest retrieved from reference TRBV7-9 and TRBJ1-1, is DTGVSQNPRHKITKRGQNVTFRCDPISEHNRLYWYRQTLGQGPEFLTYFQNEAQLEKSRLLSDRFSAERPKGSFSTLEIQRTEQGDSAMYLCASSLTGREAFFGQGTRLTVV.

The chain has TRBV7-2 and TRBJ2-7, with 10 nucleotides matching TRBD2. V lost 1 base, J lost 6 bases, and 6 bases stayed unmatched. The germline V gene has CDR1 SGHTA and CDR2 FQGNSA. CDR3 length: 15 amino acids. DNA for the CDR3: TGTGCCAGCAGCTTAGTCTTTCTAGCGGGAGTCGAGCAGTACTTC. Translating it yields CASSLVFLAGVEQYF.

This chain connects TRBV29-1 to TRBJ2-3, with D possibly matching TRBD1 (6 bases). Germline CDR1 and CDR2: SQVTM and ANQGSEA. Trimming shortened V by 4 bases and J by 0 bases, and 11 bases separated the two germline ends. The CDR3 is made up of 14 amino acids. The chain's CDR3 is CSVGGGTSTDTQYF. The CDR3 DNA sequence: TGCAGCGTTGGAGGGGGAACTAGCACAGATACGCAGTATTTT.

There are a few counts of this clone. The chain couples TRBV10-3 to TRBJ1-1; TRBD1 aligns across 8 bases. CDR3 size: 18 residues. The V segment lost 4 bases and the J segment 0 bases; nucleotides outside the gene matches: 13. Germline V gene data show CDR1 as ENHRY and CDR2 as SYGVKD. CDR3 in amino acids: CAISGSQGTGIMNTEAFF. The CDR3 DNA reads as TGTGCCATCAGTGGCTCCCAGGGGACAGGAATCATGAACACTGAAGCTTTCTTT.

This sequence joins TRBV6-5 and TRBJ1-1; D possibly corresponds to TRBD1 (6 bases). The CDR3 spans 16 residues. Germline V CDR1 and CDR2: MNHEY, SVGAGI. Trimming took 0 bases from V and 1 from J, leaving 12 bases between them. This CDR3 is CASSYSNTGTNTEAFF. The CDR3 DNA is TGTGCCAGCAGTTACTCCAATACAGGGACGAACACTGAAGCTTTCTTT.

This rearrangement joins TRBV11-2 to TRBJ2-7, with TRBD1 as a possible D gene (5 bases). The CDR3 loop spans 11 amino acids. From germline, CDR1 is SGHAT and CDR2 FQNNGV. V shed 4 bases and J shed 7 bases, with 8 bases lying between them. Here the CDR3 reads CASSSQEEQYF. CDR3 DNA: TGTGCCAGCAGCTCACAGGAGGAGCAGTACTTC.

The rearrangement uses TRBV28 and TRBJ1-1, with 12 nucleotides matching TRBD1. V lost 10 bases, J lost 0 bases, and 6 bases stayed unmatched. In germline, CDR1 is MDHEN, CDR2 SYDVKM. CDR3 length: 15 residues. CDR3 sequence (DNA): TGTGCCACCGGGACAGGGGGCAGGATGAACACTGAAGCTTTCTTT. This sequence encodes CATGTGGRMNTEAFF.

This clone showed up just a few times. The CDR3 loop reads CASKRTGSAQPQHF. CDR3 coding DNA: TGTGCCAGTAAGCGGACAGGGTCGGCTCAGCCCCAGCATTTT. V gene TRBV19 combines with J gene TRBJ1-5; 8 positions agree with TRBD1. This CDR3 spans 14 amino acids. Germline CDR1 reads LNHDA; CDR2 reads SQIVND (reference sequence). Trimming at V came to 7 bases and at J to 6 bases, leaving 8 bases not matched to a gene.

A note on this clone: This specimen includes other DNA sequences encoding the same CDR3. The chain joins TRBV30 to TRBJ2-7; a weak D match, TRBD2 (7 bases). Germline assignment: CDR1 GTSNPN and CDR2 SVGIG (reference sequence). V was clipped by 0 bases and J by 2 bases, with 11 bases between them. The CDR3 has 14 residues. The CDR3 protein is CAWSVLGGAYEQYF. The CDR3 DNA sequence: TGTGCCTGGAGTGTCTTAGGGGGGGCCTACGAGCAGTACTTC.